This entry concerns a single T cell receptor beta chain. Its target is not known. One entry per CDR3 protein, without DNA, is what TCRdb gives after re-calling the 5' RACE reads. This repertoire includes hundreds of thousands of distinct CDR3 sequences. Germline CDR1 and CDR2: SQVTM and ANQGSEA. This CDR3 spans 14 amino acids. This sample was taken from a study of monozygotic twins with inflammatory bowel disease. Whole-study results and caveats: Patient-to-patient differences in immunosuppressive treatment may have added variability to the repertoires.

Researchers collected around 2.7 ml of blood per donor. Source material: blood. The TCR sequence derives from a human donor with ulcerative colitis or Crohn's disease, or a healthy co-twin of an affected twin (not recorded which). The rearrangement uses TRBV29-1 and TRBJ1-6. The CDR3 loop reads CSVSSGSYNSPLHF.